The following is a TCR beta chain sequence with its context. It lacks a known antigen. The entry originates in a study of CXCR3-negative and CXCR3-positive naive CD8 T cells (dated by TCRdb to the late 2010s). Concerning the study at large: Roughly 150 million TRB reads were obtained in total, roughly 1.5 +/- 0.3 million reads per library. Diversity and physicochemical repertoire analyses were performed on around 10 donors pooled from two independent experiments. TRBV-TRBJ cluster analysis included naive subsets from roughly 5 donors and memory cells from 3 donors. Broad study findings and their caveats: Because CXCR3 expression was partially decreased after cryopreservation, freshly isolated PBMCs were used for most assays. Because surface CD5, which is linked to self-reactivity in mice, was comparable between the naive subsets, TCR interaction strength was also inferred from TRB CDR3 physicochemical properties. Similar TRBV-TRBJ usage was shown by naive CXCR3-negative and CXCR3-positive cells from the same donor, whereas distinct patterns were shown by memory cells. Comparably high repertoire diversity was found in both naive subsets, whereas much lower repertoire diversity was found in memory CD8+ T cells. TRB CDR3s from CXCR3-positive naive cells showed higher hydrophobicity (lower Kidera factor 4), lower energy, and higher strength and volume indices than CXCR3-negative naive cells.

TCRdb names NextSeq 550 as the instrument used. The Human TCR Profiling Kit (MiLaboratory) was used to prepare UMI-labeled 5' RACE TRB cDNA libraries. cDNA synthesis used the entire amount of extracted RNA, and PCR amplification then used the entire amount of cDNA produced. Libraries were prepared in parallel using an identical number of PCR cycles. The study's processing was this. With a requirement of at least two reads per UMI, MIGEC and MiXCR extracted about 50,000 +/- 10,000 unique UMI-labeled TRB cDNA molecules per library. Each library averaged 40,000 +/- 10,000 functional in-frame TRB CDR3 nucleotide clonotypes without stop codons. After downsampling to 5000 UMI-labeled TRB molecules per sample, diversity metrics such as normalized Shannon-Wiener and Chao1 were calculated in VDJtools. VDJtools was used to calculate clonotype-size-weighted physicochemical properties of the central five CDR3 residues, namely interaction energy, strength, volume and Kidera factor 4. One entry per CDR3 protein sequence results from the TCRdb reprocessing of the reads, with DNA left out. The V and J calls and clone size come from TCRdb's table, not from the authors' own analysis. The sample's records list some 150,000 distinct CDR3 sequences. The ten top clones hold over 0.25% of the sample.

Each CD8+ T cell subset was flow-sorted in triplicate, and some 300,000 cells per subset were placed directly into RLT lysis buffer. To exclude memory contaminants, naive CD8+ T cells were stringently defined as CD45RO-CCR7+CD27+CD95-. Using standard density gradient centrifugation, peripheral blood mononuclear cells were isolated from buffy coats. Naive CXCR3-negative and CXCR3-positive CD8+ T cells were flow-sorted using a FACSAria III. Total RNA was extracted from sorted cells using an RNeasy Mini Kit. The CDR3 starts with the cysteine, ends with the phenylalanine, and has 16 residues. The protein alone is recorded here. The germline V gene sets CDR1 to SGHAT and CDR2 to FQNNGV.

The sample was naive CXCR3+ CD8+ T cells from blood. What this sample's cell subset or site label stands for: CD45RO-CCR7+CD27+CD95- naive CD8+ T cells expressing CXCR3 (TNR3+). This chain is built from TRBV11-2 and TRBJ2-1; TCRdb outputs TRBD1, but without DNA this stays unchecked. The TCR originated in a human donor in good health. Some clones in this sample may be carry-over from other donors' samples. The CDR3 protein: CASSLVPLIDGGEQFF.